The sequence of this T cell receptor (beta chain) was determined in a study of shared T cell receptors in the human thymus. Method: immunoSEQ multiplex PCR; TCRdb's copy keeps in-frame clones and lacks some. The sample comprises 500,000 to 850,000 clones, over 75% of which are singletons, and 0.0094% rests with the top ten. In its sample, this clone was seen a few times. The CDR3 runs 15 residues. The V segment lost 6 bases and the J segment 0 bases; nucleotides outside the gene matches: 1. Germline V gives CDR1 ENHRY, CDR2 SYGVKD. These data were also reused for a study on human thymus T cells. That work adds: Corrective heart surgery yielded resections, and these provided the thymus tissue. It looked as if thymic and blood repertoires used V and J genes in a biased way. Related research described strongly overlapping thymic repertoires in unrelated people.

The sample consisted of thymocytes. This chain links TRBV10-3 with TRBJ2-3; 12 bases align to TRBD2. The receptor was isolated from a boy in the first two years of life with a congenital heart defect. CDR3 protein: CAIRGTSGSTDTQYF. The CDR3 DNA reads TGTGCCATCAGGGGGACTAGCGGGAGCACAGATACGCAGTATTTT.